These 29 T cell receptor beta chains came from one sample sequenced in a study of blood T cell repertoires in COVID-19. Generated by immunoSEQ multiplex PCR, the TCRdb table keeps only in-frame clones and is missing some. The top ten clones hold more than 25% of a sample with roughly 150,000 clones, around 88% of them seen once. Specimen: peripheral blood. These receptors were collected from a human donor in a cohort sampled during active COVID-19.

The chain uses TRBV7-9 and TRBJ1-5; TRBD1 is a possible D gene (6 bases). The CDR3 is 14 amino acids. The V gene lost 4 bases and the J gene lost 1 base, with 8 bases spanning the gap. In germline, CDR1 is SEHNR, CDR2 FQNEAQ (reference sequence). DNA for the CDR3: TGTGCCAGCAGCTCCAGGGGAAGCAATCAGCCCCAGCATTTT. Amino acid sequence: CASSSRGSNQPQHF.

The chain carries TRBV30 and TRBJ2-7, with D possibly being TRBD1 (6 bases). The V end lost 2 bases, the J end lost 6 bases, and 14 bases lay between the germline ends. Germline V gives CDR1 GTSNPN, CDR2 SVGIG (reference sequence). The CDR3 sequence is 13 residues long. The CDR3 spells CAWSFSTGLEQYF. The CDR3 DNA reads TGTGCCTGGAGTTTCTCGACAGGCCTCGAGCAGTACTTC.

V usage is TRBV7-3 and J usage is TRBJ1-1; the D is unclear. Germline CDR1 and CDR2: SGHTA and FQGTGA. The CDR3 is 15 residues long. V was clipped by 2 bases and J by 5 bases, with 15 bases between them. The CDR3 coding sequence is TGTGCCAGCAGCTTAGGTGCCGGGGTTTCAACTGAAGCTTTCTTT. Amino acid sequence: CASSLGAGVSTEAFF.

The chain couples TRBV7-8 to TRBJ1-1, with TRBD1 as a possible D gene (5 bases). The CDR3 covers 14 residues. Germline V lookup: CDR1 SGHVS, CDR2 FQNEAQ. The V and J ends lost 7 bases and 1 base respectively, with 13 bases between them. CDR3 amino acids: CASTAGGSNTEAFF. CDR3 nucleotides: TGTGCCAGCACGGCGGGGGGGTCGAACACTGAAGCTTTCTTT.

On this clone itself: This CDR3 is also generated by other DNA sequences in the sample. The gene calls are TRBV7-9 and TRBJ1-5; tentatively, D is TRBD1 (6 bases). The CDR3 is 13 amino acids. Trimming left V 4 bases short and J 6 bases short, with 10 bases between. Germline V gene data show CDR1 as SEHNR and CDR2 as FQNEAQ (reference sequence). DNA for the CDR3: TGTGCCAGCAGCTCAACAGGGTTTCAGCCCCAGCATTTT. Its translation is CASSSTGFQPQHF.

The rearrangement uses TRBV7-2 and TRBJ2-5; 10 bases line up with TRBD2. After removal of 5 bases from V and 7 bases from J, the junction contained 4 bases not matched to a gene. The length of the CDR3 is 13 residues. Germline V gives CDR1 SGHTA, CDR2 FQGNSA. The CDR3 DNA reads TGTGCCAGCAGCCCCAGACTAGCGGGGACCCAGTACTTC. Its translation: CASSPRLAGTQYF. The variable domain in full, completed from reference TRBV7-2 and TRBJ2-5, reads GAGVSQSPSNKVTEKGKDVELRCDPISGHTALYWYRQSLGQGLEFLIYFQGNSAPDKSGLPSDRFSAERTGGSVSTLTIQRTQQEDSAVYLCASSPRLAGTQYFGPGTRLLVL.

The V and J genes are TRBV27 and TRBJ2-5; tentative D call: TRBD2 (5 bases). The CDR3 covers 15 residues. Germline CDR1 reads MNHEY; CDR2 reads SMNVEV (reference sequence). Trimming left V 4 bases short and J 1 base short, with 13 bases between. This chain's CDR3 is CASSSSLGSQETQYF. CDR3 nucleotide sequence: TGTGCCAGCAGTTCCTCACTAGGGTCCCAAGAGACCCAGTACTTC.

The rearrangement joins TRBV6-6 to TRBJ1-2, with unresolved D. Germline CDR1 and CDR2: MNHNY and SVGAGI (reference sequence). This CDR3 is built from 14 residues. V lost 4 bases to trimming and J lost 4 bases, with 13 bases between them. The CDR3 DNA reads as TGTGCCAGCAGTTCCCGCACAGAATTCTATGGCTACACCTTC. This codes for CASSSRTEFYGYTF.

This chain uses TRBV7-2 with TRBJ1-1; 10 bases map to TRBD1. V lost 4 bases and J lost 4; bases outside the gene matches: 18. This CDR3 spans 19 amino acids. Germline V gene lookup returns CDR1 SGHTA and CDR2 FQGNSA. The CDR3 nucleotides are TGTGCCAGCAGCTCCCCCCCCCGGGACAGGGGCACTCAGGGCACTGAAGCTTTCTTT. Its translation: CASSSPPRDRGTQGTEAFF.

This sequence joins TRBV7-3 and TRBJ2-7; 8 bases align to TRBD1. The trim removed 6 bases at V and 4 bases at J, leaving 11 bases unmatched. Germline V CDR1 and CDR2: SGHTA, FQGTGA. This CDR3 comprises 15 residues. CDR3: CASSSHGTGDYEQYF. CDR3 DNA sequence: TGTGCCAGCAGTTCACACGGGACAGGAGATTACGAGCAGTACTTC.

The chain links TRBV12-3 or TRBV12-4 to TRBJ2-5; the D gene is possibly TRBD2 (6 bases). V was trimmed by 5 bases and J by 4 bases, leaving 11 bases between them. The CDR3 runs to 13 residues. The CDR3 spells CASSPEGLETQYF. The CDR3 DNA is TGTGCCAGCAGTCCGGAGGGCTTAGAGACCCAGTACTTC.

CDR3: CASSQGPAGNEQFF. The CDR3 bases are TGTGCCAGCAGCCAAGGGCCGGCGGGCAATGAGCAGTTCTTC. The V gene is TRBV4-2, the J gene TRBJ2-1; D may be TRBD2 (5 bases). The ends were cut back, 1 base at V and 6 bases at J, with 10 bases in the middle. The CDR3 covers 14 residues. CDR1 is LGHNA and CDR2 is YNFKEQ in the germline V gene.

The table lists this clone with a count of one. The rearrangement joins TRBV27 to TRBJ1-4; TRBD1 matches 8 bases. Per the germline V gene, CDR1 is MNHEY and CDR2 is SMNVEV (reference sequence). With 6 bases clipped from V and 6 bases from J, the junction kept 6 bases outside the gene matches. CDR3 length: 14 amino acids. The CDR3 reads CASRYRGGYEKLFF. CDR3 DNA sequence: TGTGCCAGCAGATACAGGGGGGGTTATGAAAAACTGTTTTTT.

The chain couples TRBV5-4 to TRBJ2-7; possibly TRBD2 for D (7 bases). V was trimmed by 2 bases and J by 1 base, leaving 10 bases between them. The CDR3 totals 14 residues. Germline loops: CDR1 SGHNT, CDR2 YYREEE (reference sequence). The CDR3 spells CASSLGGGSYEQYF. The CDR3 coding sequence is TGTGCCAGCAGCTTAGGGGGGGGGTCCTACGAGCAGTACTTC.

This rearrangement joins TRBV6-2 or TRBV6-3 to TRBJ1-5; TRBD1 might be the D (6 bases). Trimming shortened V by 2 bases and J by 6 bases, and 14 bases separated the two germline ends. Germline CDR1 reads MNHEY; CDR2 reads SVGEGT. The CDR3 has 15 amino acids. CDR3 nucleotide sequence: TGTGCCAGCAGTTACGGGCAGGGGATCGTTCAGCCCCAGCATTTT. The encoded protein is CASSYGQGIVQPQHF.

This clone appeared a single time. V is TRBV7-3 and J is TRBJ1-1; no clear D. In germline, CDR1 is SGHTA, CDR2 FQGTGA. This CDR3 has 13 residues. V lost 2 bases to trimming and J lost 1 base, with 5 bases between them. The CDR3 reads CASSLLQNTEAFF. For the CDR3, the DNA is TGTGCCAGCAGCTTATTACAGAACACTGAAGCTTTCTTT. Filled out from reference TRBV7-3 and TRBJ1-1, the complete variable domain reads GAGVSQTPSNKVTEKGKYVELRCDPISGHTALYWYRQSLGQGPEFLIYFQGTGAADDSGLPNDRFFAVRPEGSVSTLKIQRTERGDSAVYLCASSLLQNTEAFFGQGTRLTVV.

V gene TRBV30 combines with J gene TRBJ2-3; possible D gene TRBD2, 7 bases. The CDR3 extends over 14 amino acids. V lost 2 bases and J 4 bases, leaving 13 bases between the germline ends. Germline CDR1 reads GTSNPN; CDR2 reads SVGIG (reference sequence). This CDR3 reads CAWSRGGASDTQYF. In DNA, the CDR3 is TGTGCCTGGAGTAGAGGGGGGGCTTCAGATACGCAGTATTTT. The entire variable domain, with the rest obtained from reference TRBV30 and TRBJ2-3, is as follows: SQTIHQWPATLVQPVGSPLSLECTVEGTSNPNLYWYRQAAGRGLQLLFYSVGIGQISSEVPQNLSASRPQDRQFILSSKKLLLSDSGFYLCAWSRGGASDTQYFGPGTRLTVL.

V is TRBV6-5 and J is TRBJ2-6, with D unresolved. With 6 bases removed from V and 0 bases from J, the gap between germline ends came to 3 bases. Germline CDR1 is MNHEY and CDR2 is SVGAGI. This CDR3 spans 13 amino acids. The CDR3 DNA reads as TGTGCCAGCAGGAGCTCTGGGGCCAACGTCCTGACTTTC. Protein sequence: CASRSSGANVLTF.

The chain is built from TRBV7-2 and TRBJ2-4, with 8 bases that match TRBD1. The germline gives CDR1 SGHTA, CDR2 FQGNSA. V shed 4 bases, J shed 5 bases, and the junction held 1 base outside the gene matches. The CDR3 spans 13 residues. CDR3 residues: CASSYRGENIQYF. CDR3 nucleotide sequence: TGTGCCAGCAGCTACAGGGGGGAAAACATTCAGTACTTC.

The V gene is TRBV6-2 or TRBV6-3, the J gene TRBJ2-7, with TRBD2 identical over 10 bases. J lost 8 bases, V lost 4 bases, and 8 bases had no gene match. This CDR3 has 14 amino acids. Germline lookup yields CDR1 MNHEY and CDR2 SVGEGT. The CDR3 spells CASSSSGGSLKQYF. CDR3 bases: TGTGCCAGCAGTTCTAGCGGGGGCAGTTTGAAGCAGTACTTC.

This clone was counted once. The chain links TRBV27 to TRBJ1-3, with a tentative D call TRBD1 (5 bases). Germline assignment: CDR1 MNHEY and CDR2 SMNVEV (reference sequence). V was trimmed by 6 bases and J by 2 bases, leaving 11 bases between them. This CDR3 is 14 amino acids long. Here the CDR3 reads CASSAGNTGNTIYF. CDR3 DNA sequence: TGTGCCAGCAGCGCAGGGAACACTGGAAACACCATATATTTT.

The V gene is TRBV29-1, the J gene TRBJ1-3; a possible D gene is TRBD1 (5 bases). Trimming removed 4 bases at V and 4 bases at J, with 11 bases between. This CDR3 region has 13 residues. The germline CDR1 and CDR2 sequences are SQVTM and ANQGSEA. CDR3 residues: CSVAGVGGNTIYF. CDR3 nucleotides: TGCAGCGTTGCGGGGGTGGGAGGAAACACCATATATTTT.

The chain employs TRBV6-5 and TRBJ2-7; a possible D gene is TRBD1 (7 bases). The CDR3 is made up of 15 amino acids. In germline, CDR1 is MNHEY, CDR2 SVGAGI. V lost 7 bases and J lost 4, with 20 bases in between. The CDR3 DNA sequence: TGTGCCAGCAAAAAAGGACAGGAGGGTTTTTACGAGCAGTACTTC. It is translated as CASKKGQEGFYEQYF.

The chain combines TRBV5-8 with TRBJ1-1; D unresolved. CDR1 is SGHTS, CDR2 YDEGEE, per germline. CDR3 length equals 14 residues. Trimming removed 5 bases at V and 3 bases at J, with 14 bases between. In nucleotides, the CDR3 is TGTGCCAGCAGTCCCGAGGTAGGCTACACTGAAGCTTTCTTT. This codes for CASSPEVGYTEAFF. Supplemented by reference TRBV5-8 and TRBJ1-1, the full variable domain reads EAGVTQSPTHLIKTRGQQATLRCSPISGHTSVYWYQQALGLGLQFLLWYDEGEERNRGNFPPRFSGRQFPNYSSELNVNALELEDSALYLCASSPEVGYTEAFFGQGTRLTVV.

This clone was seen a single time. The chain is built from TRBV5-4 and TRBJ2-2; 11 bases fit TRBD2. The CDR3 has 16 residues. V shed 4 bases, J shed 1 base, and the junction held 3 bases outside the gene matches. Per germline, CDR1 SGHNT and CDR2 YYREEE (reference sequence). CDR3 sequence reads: CASSPGTSGNTGELFF. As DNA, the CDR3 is TGTGCCAGCAGCCCGGGGACTAGCGGGAACACCGGGGAGCTGTTTTTT.

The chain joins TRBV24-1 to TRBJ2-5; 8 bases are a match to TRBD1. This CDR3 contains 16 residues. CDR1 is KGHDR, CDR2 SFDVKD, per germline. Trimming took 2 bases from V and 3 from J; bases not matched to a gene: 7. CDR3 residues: CATSDSQWTGKETQYF. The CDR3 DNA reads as TGTGCCACCAGTGATTCCCAATGGACAGGGAAAGAGACCCAGTACTTC.

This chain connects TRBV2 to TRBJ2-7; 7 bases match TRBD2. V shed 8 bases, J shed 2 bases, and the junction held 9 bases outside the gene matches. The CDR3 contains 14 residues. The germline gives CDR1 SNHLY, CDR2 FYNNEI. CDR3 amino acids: CASRGRGKTYEQYF. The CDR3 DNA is TGTGCCAGCCGTGGGCGGGGGAAAACCTACGAGCAGTACTTC.

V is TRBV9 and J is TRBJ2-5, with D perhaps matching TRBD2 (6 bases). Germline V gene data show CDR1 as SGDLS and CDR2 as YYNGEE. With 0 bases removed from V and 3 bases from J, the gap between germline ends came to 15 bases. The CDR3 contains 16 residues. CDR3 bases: TGTGCCAGCAGCGTAGCGGCAGGCGGGAAGGAAGAGACCCAGTACTTC. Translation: CASSVAAGGKEETQYF.

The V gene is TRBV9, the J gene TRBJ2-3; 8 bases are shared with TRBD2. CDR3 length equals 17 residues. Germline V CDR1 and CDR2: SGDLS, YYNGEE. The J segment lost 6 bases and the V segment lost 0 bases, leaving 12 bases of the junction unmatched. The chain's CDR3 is CASSVGWDGGGRDTQYF. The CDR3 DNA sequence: TGTGCCAGCAGCGTAGGGTGGGATGGCGGGGGGCGGGATACGCAGTATTTT. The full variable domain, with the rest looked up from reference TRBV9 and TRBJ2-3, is DSGVTQTPKHLITATGQRVTLRCSPRSGDLSVYWYQQSLDQGLQFLIQYYNGEERAKGNILERFSAQQFPDLHSELNLSSLELGDSALYFCASSVGWDGGGRDTQYFGPGTRLTVL.